A single count supports the clone carrying this T cell receptor beta chain. The V and J ends lost 2 bases and 4 bases respectively, with 11 bases between them. The CDR3 sequence is 15 residues long. Germline V gene lookup returns CDR1 MNHEY and CDR2 SVGAGI. The record originates from a study of Graves' ophthalmopathy and Graves' hyperthyroidism. The study amplified TCR beta CDR3 regions using RNA transcripts. Following a first-round RT-PCR that used HTBI primers, a second-round multiplex PCR was carried out. A single record per CDR3 protein comes from TCRdb applying MiXCR to the multiplex PCR reads. The repertoire has 400,000 or so distinct CDR3 sequences, approximately 15% of them found once; the top ten carry roughly 7%.

V and J are TRBV6-5 and TRBJ2-2; D may be TRBD1 or TRBD2 (6 bases each). Sequenced input: peripheral blood. This clonotype originated in a woman aged 18-35 years with stable Graves' hyperthyroidism. The CDR3 nucleotides are TGTGCCAGCAGTTACACCGGAGGGGGCACCGGGGAGCTGTTTTTT. It encodes CASSYTGGGTGELFF.